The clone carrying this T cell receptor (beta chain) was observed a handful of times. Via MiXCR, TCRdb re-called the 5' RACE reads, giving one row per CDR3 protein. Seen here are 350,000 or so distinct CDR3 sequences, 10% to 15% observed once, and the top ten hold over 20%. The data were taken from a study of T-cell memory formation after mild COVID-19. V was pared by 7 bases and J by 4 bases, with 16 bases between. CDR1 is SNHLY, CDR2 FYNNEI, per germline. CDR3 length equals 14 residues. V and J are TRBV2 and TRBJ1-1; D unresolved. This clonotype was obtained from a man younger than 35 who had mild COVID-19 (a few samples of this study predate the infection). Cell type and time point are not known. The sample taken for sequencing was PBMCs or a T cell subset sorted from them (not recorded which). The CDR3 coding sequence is TGTGCCAGCACCAGGCGGGTTTACGTCACTGAAGCTTTCTTT. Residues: CASTRRVYVTEAFF.